The 25 T cell receptor beta chains in this list originate from one sample, sequenced in a study of OX40 agonist ivuxolimab in advanced cancers. Produced via immunoSEQ multiplex PCR; TCRdb's table is partial and in-frame only. The repertoire holds around 100,000 clones, roughly 90% seen once, with less than 0.4% in the top ten. The sequencing used CD4+ or CD8+ T cells sorted from blood, collected in a trial of the OX40 agonist ivuxolimab. The receptors come from an adult with an advanced solid tumor such as melanoma, head and neck, liver or kidney cancer.

The chain joins TRBV5-1 to TRBJ2-3, with 8 positions matching TRBD2. V dropped 4 bases and J dropped 4; count of bases not matched to a gene: 8. CDR1 SGHRS and CDR2 YFSETQ come from the germline V gene. There are 15 residues in the CDR3. CDR3 DNA: TGCGCCAGCAGCGATGGGACTAGGGGAGCAGATACGCAGTATTTT. As protein: CASSDGTRGADTQYF.

The genes are TRBV28 and TRBJ2-5, with 7 nucleotides matching TRBD2. Germline V gene lookup returns CDR1 MDHEN and CDR2 SYDVKM. The V gene end was trimmed by 6 bases and the J gene end by 6 bases; junction bases not matched to a gene: 7. The CDR3 runs to 13 residues. In DNA, the CDR3 is TGTGCCAGCAGGAACGGGGGAGGGAAGACCCAGTACTTC. Residues: CASRNGGGKTQYF. Combining the CDR3 with reference TRBV28 and TRBJ2-5 gives the whole variable domain DVKVTQSSRYLVKRTGEKVFLECVQDMDHENMFWYRQDPGLGLRLIYFSYDVKMKEKGDIPEGYSVSREKKERFSLILESASTNQTSMYLCASRNGGGKTQYFGPGTRLLVL.

The chain employs TRBV18 and TRBJ1-4, with TRBD1 matching 8 bases. Germline loops: CDR1 KGHSH, CDR2 LQKENI. V lost 3 bases to trimming and J lost 3 bases; unmatched junction nucleotides: 0. This CDR3 has 14 amino acids. The CDR3 DNA reads as TGTGCCAGCTCACCGACAGGGGCTAATGAAAAACTGTTTTTT. Translated, it gives CASSPTGANEKLFF.

J is TRBJ2-5 and V is TRBV7-2; TRBD1 matches at 9 bases. Germline loops: CDR1 SGHTA, CDR2 FQGNSA. J was trimmed by 4 bases and V by 5 bases; bases with no gene match: 5. This CDR3 contains 14 residues. The DNA for the CDR3 is TGTGCCAGCAGCCCATCGACAGGGGGAGAGACCCAGTACTTC. This codes for CASSPSTGGETQYF. The full variable domain, its missing parts supplied by reference TRBV7-2 and TRBJ2-5, is GAGVSQSPSNKVTEKGKDVELRCDPISGHTALYWYRQSLGQGLEFLIYFQGNSAPDKSGLPSDRFSAERTGGSVSTLTIQRTQQEDSAVYLCASSPSTGGETQYFGPGTRLLVL.

V gene TRBV27 combines with J gene TRBJ1-5; tentative D call: TRBD1 (5 bases). Trimming shortened V by 3 bases and J by 9 bases, and 12 bases separated the two germline ends. CDR1 and CDR2 from the germline V gene are MNHEY and SMNVEV (reference sequence). The CDR3 consists of 13 residues. The CDR3 is CASSFRGTGPQHF. CDR3 nucleotide sequence: TGTGCCAGCAGTTTTCGGGGCACAGGGCCCCAGCATTTT.

V gene TRBV10-3 combines with J gene TRBJ2-7; unclear D gene. The CDR3 is made up of 16 amino acids. CDR1 is ENHRY and CDR2 is SYGVKD in the germline V gene. The ends were cut back, 2 bases at V and 0 bases at J, with 14 bases in the middle. The CDR3 bases are TGTGCCATCAGTGAGATGCGAGGTAGACTCTCCTACGAGCAGTACTTC. As protein: CAISEMRGRLSYEQYF.

The chain couples TRBV6-4 to TRBJ1-3, with 7 bases identical to TRBD1. This CDR3 comprises 14 residues. Germline V CDR1 and CDR2: MRHNA, SNTAGT. The ends lost 9 bases at V and 0 bases at J; junction bases unmatched: 5. DNA of the CDR3: TGTGCCAGGGGACAGAAACTCTCTGGAAACACCATATATTTT. Amino acids: CARGQKLSGNTIYF.

The chain has TRBV7-9 and TRBJ2-2; D unresolved. The CDR3 covers 14 residues. Germline CDR1 SEHNR, CDR2 FQNEAQ (reference sequence). With 5 bases removed from V and 3 bases from J, the gap between germline ends came to 10 bases. CDR3 in amino acids: CASSTDGYTGELFF. The CDR3 region has the DNA TGTGCCAGCAGCACTGACGGATACACCGGGGAGCTGTTTTTT.

The chain joins TRBV5-4 to TRBJ2-2, with TRBD2 identical over 11 bases. Germline-derived CDR1 and CDR2 are SGHNT and YYREEE (reference sequence). The CDR3 runs 18 residues. V was clipped by 4 bases and J by 4 bases; unmatched bases: 12. The CDR3 DNA reads TGTGCCAGCAGCGGCGTTGCAGGGACTAGCGGACTCACCGGGGAGCTGTTTTTT. It encodes CASSGVAGTSGLTGELFF.

The chain employs TRBV7-9 and TRBJ2-2, with 9 bases that match TRBD1. Losses at the gene ends were 7 bases for V and 5 bases for J; bases not matched to a gene: 5. The CDR3 has 14 amino acids. The germline CDR1 and CDR2 sequences are SEHNR and FQNEAQ (reference sequence). As DNA, the CDR3 is TGTGCCAGCAACGACAGGGGGTTGACCGGGGAGCTGTTTTTT. This encodes CASNDRGLTGELFF.

The chain has TRBV28 and TRBJ1-1; D perhaps matches TRBD1 (6 bases). CDR1 is MDHEN and CDR2 is SYDVKM in the germline V gene. V was clipped by 0 bases and J by 11 bases, with 22 bases between them. There are 16 residues in the CDR3. In DNA form, the CDR3 reads TGTGCCAGCAGTTTATGGGGGTCAGGGGCCGTCGGCGGGGCTTTCTTT. Its protein product is CASSLWGSGAVGGAFF. The complete variable domain, with remaining parts taken from reference TRBV28 and TRBJ1-1, reads DVKVTQSSRYLVKRTGEKVFLECVQDMDHENMFWYRQDPGLGLRLIYFSYDVKMKEKGDIPEGYSVSREKKERFSLILESASTNQTSMYLCASSLWGSGAVGGAFFGQGTRLTVV.

J is TRBJ1-5 and V is TRBV2; tentatively, D is TRBD1 (5 bases). Germline loops: CDR1 SNHLY, CDR2 FYNNEI. The CDR3 runs to 13 residues. The ends were cut back, 1 base at V and 11 bases at J, with 12 bases in the middle. CDR3 coding DNA: TGTGCCAGCAGTGAAGAGGGACGGGGGTCCCAGCATTTT. Translating it yields CASSEEGRGSQHF.

The genes are TRBV6-1 and TRBJ1-2; 9 bases agree with TRBD1. Losses at the gene ends were 5 bases for V and 4 bases for J; bases not matched to a gene: 5. The CDR3 covers 14 residues. CDR1 is MNHNS and CDR2 is SASEGT in the germline V gene. The CDR3 here is CASSRGQGTYGYTF. CDR3 sequence (DNA): TGTGCCAGCAGTCGGGGACAGGGAACCTATGGCTACACCTTC.

This clone was picked up a small number of times. The rearrangement joins TRBV6-5 to TRBJ1-1; a weak D match, TRBD1 (6 bases). This CDR3 is 15 amino acids long. The V end lost 2 bases, the J end lost 5 bases, and 15 bases lay between the germline ends. Germline V lookup: CDR1 MNHEY, CDR2 SVGAGI. DNA for the CDR3: TGTGCCAGCAGTTACGTGGGACACCCCGAAACTGAAGCTTTCTTT. Translation: CASSYVGHPETEAFF.

The CDR3 sequence is CASGQGATDTQYF. The CDR3 region has the DNA TGTGCCTCCGGACAGGGGGCAACAGATACGCAGTATTTT. The chain employs TRBV9 and TRBJ2-3, with 11 nucleotides matching TRBD1. The CDR3 runs 13 residues. J was trimmed by 3 bases and V by 10 bases; bases with no gene match: 4. Germline loops: CDR1 SGDLS, CDR2 YYNGEE.

The rearrangement uses TRBV2 and TRBJ1-4, with TRBD1 as a possible D gene (5 bases). The V gene lost 8 bases and the J gene lost 0 bases, with 7 bases spanning the gap. This CDR3 is 13 amino acids long. Germline V gene sequence: CDR1 SNHLY, CDR2 FYNNEI. The CDR3 DNA follows: TGTGCCAGCCAGGGTGCAACTAATGAAAAACTGTTTTTT. Its translation is CASQGATNEKLFF.

This clone was seen a few times. The genes are TRBV6-1 and TRBJ1-1, with D unclear. V shed 1 base and J shed 8 bases, with 8 bases lying between them. From germline, CDR1 is MNHNS and CDR2 SASEGT. There are 12 residues in the CDR3. The CDR3 coding sequence is TGTGCCAGCAGTGAAGTAGGGCGCGAAGCTTTCTTT. It codes for CASSEVGREAFF.

This chain links TRBV19 with TRBJ2-2; 7 nucleotides agree with TRBD1. The germline V gene encodes CDR1 LNHDA and CDR2 SQIVND (reference sequence). There are 16 residues in the CDR3. The V and J ends lost 3 bases and 4 bases, in that order; junction bases with no gene match: 8. This CDR3 is CASSMGRGYGTGELFF. The CDR3 nucleotides are TGTGCCAGTAGTATGGGCAGGGGGTATGGCACCGGGGAGCTGTTTTTT. Combining the CDR3 with reference TRBV19 and TRBJ2-2 gives the whole variable domain DGGITQSPKYLFRKEGQNVTLSCEQNLNHDAMYWYRQDPGQGLRLIYYSQIVNDFQKGDIAEGYSVSREKKESFPLTVTSAQKNPTAFYLCASSMGRGYGTGELFFGEGSRLTVL.

The rearrangement links TRBV9 to TRBJ1-4, with 9 positions matching TRBD1. Germline assignment: CDR1 SGDLS and CDR2 YYNGEE. Unmatched junction bases numbered 9, after V lost 4 bases and J lost 8 bases. CDR3 size: 15 residues. The CDR3, as DNA: TGTGCCAGCAGCCTTGGGACAGGGCCCGACGAAAAACTGTTTTTT. Translation gives CASSLGTGPDEKLFF.

This rearrangement joins TRBV7-2 to TRBJ2-3, with D unclear. Germline lookup yields CDR1 SGHTA and CDR2 FQGNSA. This CDR3 contains 15 residues. V was shortened by 3 bases and J by 0 bases, with 10 bases between the two germline ends. CDR3 DNA sequence: TGTGCCAGCAGCTTGCGACACCTTAGCACAGATACGCAGTATTTT. Translated, it gives CASSLRHLSTDTQYF. Filled out from reference TRBV7-2 and TRBJ2-3, the complete variable domain reads GAGVSQSPSNKVTEKGKDVELRCDPISGHTALYWYRQSLGQGLEFLIYFQGNSAPDKSGLPSDRFSAERTGGSVSTLTIQRTQQEDSAVYLCASSLRHLSTDTQYFGPGTRLTVL.

The chain links TRBV19 to TRBJ2-7, with 7 bases identical to TRBD2. Trimming removed 4 bases from V and 0 bases from J; junction bases left unmatched: 6. This CDR3 spans 15 amino acids. Germline V gene sequence: CDR1 LNHDA, CDR2 SQIVND (reference sequence). CDR3 sequence: CASSTVLADSYEQYF. The CDR3 bases are TGTGCCAGTAGTACGGTGCTAGCGGACTCCTACGAGCAGTACTTC.

The chain is built from TRBV5-1 and TRBJ2-1; 9 bases are a match to TRBD2. V was clipped by 6 bases and J by 8 bases; unmatched bases: 15. Per germline, CDR1 SGHRS and CDR2 YFSETQ. This CDR3 comprises 16 residues. The CDR3 DNA reads as TGCGCCAGCACCCCCGGTGGAACTAGCGGGTATCATGAGCAGTTCTTC. This sequence encodes CASTPGGTSGYHEQFF. The variable domain in full, completed from reference TRBV5-1 and TRBJ2-1, reads KAGVTQTPRYLIKTRGQQVTLSCSPISGHRSVSWYQQTPGQGLQFLFEYFSETQRNKGNFPGRFSGRQFSNSRSEMNVSTLELGDSALYLCASTPGGTSGYHEQFFGPGTRLTVL.

The chain uses TRBV7-2 and TRBJ2-1; 8 bases agree with TRBD1. Germline V gives CDR1 SGHTA, CDR2 FQGNSA. The ends lost 4 bases at V and 2 bases at J; junction bases unmatched: 7. The CDR3 is 16 residues long. The CDR3 sequence: CASSYGQGFTYNEQFF. The CDR3 DNA sequence: TGTGCCAGCAGCTACGGACAGGGTTTTACCTACAATGAGCAGTTCTTC. Supplemented by reference TRBV7-2 and TRBJ2-1, the full variable domain reads GAGVSQSPSNKVTEKGKDVELRCDPISGHTALYWYRQSLGQGLEFLIYFQGNSAPDKSGLPSDRFSAERTGGSVSTLTIQRTQQEDSAVYLCASSYGQGFTYNEQFFGPGTRLTVL.

V and J are TRBV4-1 and TRBJ1-2, with D maybe TRBD1 (5 bases). The V gene lost 0 bases and the J gene lost 4 bases, with 12 bases spanning the gap. This CDR3 spans 15 amino acids. Germline V gives CDR1 MGHRA, CDR2 YSYEKL. DNA of the CDR3: TGCGCCAGCAGCCAAGAACCCAGGGTCTCCTATGGCTACACCTTC. It yields the protein CASSQEPRVSYGYTF.

The V and J genes are TRBV7-3 and TRBJ2-3; the match to TRBD2 covers 7 bases. Trimming at V came to 2 bases and at J to 2 bases, leaving 4 bases not matched to a gene. Germline lookup yields CDR1 SGHTA and CDR2 FQGTGA. This CDR3 spans 15 amino acids. CDR3 DNA: TGTGCCAGCAGCTTATCCGGGACTAACACAGATACGCAGTATTTT. Amino acids: CASSLSGTNTDTQYF.